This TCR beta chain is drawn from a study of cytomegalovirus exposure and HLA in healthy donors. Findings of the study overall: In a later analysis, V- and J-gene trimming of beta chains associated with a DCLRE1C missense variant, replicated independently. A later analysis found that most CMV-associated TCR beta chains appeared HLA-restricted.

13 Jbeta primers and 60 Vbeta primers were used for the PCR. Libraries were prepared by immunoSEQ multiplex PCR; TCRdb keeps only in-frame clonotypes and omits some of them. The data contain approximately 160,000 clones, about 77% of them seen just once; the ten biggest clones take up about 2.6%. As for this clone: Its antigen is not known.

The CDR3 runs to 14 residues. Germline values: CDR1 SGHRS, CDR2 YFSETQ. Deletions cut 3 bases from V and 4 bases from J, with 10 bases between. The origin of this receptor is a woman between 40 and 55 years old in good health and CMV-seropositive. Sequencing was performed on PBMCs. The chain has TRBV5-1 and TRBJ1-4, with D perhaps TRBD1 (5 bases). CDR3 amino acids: CASSSDRNNEKLFF. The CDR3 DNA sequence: TGCGCCAGCAGCTCCGACAGAAATAATGAAAAACTGTTTTTT.